This T cell receptor (beta chain) was found in a study of response to subunit inactivated influenza vaccine. Study results and limitations: Seasonal influenza vaccination, on each occasion, was suggested by the authors to recruit few new T cells.

Note on this clonotype: Its antigen remains unidentified.

Germline V gene sequence: CDR1 SQVTM, CDR2 ANQGSEA. The V segment lost 6 bases and the J segment 3 bases; nucleotides outside the gene matches: 14. The CDR3 contains 18 residues. TCRdb reprocessed the RT-PCR reads via MiXCR and lists one record per CDR3 protein. The sample includes 700,000 to 900,000 distinct CDR3 sequences, about 20% of them seen just once. The receptor's source is a man aged 45-60 years who received an inactivated influenza vaccine. The source material was PBMCs from blood, sampled roughly 5 days after vaccination. The V gene is TRBV29-1, the J gene TRBJ2-1; 13 nucleotides align to TRBD2. The CDR3, as DNA: TGCAGCGTGTCCGGGACTAGCGGGACCTTCTTCCTCTACAATGAGCAGTTCTTC. Translated: CSVSGTSGTFFLYNEQFF.